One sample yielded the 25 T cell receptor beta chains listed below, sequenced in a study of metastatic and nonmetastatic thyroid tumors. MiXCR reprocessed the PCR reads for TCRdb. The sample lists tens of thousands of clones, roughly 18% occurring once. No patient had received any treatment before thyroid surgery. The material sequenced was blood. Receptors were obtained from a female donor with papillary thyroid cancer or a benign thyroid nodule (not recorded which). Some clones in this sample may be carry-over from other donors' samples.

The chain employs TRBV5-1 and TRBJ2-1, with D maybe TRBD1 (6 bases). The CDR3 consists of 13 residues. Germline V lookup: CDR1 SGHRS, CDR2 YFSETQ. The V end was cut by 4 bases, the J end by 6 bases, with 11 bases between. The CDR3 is CASSRTGFNEQFF. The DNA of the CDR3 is TGCGCCAGCAGCCGAACAGGGTTCAATGAGCAGTTCTTC.

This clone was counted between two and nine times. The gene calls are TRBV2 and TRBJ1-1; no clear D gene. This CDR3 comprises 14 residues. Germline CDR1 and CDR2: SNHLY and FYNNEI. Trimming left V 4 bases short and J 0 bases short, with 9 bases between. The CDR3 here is CASSGAQLNTEAFF. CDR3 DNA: TGTGCCAGCAGTGGCGCCCAATTGAACACTGAAGCTTTCTTT.

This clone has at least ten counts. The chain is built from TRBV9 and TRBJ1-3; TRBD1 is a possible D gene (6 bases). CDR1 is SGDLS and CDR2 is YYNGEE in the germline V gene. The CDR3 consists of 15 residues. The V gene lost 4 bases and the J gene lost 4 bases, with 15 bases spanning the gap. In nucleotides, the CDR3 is TGTGCCAGCAGCATTACAGGGTTAGGGGGAAACACCATATATTTT. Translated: CASSITGLGGNTIYF.

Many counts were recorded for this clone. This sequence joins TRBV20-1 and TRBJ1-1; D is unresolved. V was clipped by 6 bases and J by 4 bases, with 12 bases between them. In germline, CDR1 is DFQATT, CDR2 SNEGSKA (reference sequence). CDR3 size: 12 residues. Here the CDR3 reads CSAVPGGTEAFF. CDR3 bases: TGCAGTGCGGTCCCGGGAGGCACTGAAGCTTTCTTT.

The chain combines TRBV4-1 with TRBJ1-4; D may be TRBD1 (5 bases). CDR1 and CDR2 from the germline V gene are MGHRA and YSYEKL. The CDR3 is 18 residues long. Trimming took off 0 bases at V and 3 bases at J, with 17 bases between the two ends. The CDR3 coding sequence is TGCGCCAGCAGCCAAGACAGTCAGGGAACGATCCCTAATGAAAAACTGTTTTTT. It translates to CASSQDSQGTIPNEKLFF.

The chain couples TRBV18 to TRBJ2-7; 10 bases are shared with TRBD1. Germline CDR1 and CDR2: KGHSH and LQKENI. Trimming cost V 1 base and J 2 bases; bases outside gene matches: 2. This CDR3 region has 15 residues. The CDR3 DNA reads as TGTGCCAGCTCACCACGGGGACAGGGGCCCTACGAGCAGTACTTC. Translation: CASSPRGQGPYEQYF.

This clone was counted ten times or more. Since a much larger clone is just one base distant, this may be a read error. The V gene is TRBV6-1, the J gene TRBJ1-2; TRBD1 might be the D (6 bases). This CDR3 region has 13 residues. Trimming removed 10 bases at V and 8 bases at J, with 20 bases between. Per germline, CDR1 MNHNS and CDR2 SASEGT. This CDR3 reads CANSVGTGKGYTF. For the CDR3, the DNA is TGTGCCAACAGCGTAGGTACAGGGAAAGGCTACACCTTC.

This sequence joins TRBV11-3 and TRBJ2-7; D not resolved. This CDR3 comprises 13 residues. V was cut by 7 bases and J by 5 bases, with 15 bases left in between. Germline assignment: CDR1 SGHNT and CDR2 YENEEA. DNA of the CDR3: TGTGCCAGCACGAGAGAACCCCCCCACGAGCAGTACTTC. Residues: CASTREPPHEQYF.

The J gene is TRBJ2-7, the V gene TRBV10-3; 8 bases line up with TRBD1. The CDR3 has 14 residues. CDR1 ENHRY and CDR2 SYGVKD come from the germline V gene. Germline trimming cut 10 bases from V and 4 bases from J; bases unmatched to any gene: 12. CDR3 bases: TGTGCCACCCTGCGAGGAACAGGGGGTTACGAGCAGTACTTC. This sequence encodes CATLRGTGGYEQYF.

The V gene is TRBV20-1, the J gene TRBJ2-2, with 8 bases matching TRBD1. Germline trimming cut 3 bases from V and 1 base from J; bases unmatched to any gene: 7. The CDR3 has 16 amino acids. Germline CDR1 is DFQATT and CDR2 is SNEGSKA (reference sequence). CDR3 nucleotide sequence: TGCAGTGCTAGCCCAGGGGGCCCCCTGAACACCGGGGAGCTGTTTTTT. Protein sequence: CSASPGGPLNTGELFF.

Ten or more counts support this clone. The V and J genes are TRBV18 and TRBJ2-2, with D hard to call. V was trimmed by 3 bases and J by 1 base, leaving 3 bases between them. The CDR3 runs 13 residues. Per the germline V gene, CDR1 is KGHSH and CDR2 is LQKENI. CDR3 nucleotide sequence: TGTGCCAGCTCACCGGAGAACACCGGGGAGCTGTTTTTT. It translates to CASSPENTGELFF.

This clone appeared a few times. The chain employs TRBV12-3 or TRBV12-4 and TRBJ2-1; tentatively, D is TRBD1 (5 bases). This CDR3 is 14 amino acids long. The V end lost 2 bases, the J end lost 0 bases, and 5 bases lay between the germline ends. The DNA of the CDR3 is TGTGCCAGCAGTTTAAGGGGCTCCTACAATGAGCAGTTCTTC. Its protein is CASSLRGSYNEQFF.

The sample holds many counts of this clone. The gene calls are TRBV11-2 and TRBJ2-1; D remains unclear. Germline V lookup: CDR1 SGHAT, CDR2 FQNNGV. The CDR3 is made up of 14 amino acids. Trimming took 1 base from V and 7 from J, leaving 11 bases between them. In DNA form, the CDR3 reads TGTGCCAGCAGCTTAGGCTCCTCGCAAAATGAGCAGTTCTTC. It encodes CASSLGSSQNEQFF.

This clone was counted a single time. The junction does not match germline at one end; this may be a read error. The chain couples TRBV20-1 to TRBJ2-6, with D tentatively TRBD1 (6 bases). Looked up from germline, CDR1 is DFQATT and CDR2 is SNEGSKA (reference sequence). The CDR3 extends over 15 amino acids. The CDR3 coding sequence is TGCAGTGCTAGAAAGGGGGTCTCTGGGTCCAACGTCCTTACTTTC. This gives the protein CSARKGVSGSNVLTF.

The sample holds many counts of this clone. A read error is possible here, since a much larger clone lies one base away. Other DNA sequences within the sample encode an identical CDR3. This chain's CDR3 is CASSPALYAETQYF. The CDR3 DNA follows: TGTGCCAGTAGTCCGGCCCTGTACGCGGAGACCCAGTACTTC. V is TRBV19 and J is TRBJ2-5; D call uncertain. The CDR3 has 14 amino acids. Germline V CDR1 and CDR2: LNHDA, SQIVND (reference sequence). The V end lost 5 bases, the J end lost 5 bases, and 15 bases lay between the germline ends.

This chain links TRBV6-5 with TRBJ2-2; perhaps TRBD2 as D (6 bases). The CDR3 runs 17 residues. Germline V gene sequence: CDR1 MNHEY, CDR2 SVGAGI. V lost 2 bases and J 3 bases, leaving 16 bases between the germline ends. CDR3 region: CASSYLAGPGDTGELFF. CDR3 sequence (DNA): TGTGCCAGCAGTTACCTTGCGGGGCCCGGGGACACCGGGGAGCTGTTTTTT.

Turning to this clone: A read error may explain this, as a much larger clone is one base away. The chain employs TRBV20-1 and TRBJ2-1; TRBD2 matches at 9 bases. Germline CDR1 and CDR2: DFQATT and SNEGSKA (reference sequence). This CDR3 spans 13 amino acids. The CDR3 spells CSSSGTKYNEQFF. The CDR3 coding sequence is TGCAGTTCTAGCGGGACAAAGTACAATGAGCAGTTCTTC.

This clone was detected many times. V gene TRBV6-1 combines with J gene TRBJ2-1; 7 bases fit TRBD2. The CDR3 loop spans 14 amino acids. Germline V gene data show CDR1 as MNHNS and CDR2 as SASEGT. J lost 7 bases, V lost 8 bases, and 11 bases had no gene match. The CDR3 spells CASSRLAGANEQFF. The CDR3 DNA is TGTGCCAGCTCGAGACTAGCCGGCGCGAATGAGCAGTTCTTC.

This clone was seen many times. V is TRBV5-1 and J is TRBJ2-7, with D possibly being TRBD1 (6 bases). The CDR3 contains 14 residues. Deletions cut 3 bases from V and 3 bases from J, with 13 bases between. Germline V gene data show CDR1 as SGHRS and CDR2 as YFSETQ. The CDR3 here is CASSSQGTDYEQYF. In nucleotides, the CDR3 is TGCGCCAGCAGCTCACAGGGAACTGACTACGAGCAGTACTTC. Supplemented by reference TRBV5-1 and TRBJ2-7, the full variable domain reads KAGVTQTPRYLIKTRGQQVTLSCSPISGHRSVSWYQQTPGQGLQFLFEYFSETQRNKGNFPGRFSGRQFSNSRSEMNVSTLELGDSALYLCASSSQGTDYEQYFGPGTRLTVT.

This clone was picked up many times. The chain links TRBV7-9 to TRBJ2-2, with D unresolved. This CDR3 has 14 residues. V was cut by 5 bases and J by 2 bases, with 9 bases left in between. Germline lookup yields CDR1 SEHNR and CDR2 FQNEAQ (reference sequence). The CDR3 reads CASSEDGNTGELFF. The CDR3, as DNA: TGTGCCAGCAGCGAGGACGGAAACACCGGGGAGCTGTTTTTT.

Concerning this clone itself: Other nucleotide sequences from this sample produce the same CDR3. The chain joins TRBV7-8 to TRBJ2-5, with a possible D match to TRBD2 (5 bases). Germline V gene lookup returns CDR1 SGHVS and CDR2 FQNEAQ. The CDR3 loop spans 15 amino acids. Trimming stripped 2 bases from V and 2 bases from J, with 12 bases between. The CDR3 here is CASSLIVTSQETQYF. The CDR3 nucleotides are TGTGCCAGCAGCTTAATAGTAACTAGTCAAGAGACCCAGTACTTC.

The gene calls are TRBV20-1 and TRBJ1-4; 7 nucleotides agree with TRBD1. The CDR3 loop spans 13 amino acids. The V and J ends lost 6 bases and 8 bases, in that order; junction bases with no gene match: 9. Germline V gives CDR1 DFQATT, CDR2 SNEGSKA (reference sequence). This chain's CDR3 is CSATDRWGEKLFF. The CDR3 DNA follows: TGCAGTGCAACGGACAGGTGGGGGGAAAAACTGTTTTTT.

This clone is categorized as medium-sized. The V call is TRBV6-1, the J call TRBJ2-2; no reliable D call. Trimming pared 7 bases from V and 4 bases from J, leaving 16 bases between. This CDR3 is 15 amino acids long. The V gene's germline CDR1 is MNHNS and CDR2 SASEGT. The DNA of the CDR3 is TGTGCCAGCACCCGACATACATTGGGCACCGGGGAGCTGTTTTTT. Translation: CASTRHTLGTGELFF.

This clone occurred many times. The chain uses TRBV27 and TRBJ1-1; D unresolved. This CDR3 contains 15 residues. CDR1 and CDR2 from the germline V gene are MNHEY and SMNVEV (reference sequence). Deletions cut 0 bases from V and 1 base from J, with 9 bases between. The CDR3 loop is CASSLSRKWNTEAFF. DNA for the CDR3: TGTGCCAGCAGTTTATCAAGGAAGTGGAACACTGAAGCTTTCTTT.

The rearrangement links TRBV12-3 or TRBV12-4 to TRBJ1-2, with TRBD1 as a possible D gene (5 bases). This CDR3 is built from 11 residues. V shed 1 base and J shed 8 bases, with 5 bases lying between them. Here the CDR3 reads CASSLGTGYTF. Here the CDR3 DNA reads TGTGCCAGCAGTTTAGGGACAGGCTACACCTTC.